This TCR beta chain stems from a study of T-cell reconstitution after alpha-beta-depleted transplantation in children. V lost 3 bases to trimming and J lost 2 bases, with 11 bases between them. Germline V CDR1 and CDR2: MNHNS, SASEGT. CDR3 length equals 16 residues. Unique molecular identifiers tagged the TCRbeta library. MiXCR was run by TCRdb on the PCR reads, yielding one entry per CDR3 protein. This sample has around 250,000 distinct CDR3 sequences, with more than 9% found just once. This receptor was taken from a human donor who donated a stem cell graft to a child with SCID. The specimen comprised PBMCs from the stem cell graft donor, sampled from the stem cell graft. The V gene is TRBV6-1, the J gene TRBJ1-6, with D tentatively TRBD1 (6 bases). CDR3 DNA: TGTGCCAGCAGTGACCCAACAGGGCCCTATAATTCACCCCTCCACTTT. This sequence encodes CASSDPTGPYNSPLHF.